The sequence of this T cell receptor (beta chain) was determined in a study of blood T cell repertoires in COVID-19. The table came from immunoSEQ multiplex PCR; TCRdb's copy has only in-frame clones and leaves some out. The sample carries 330,000 or so clones, 87% recorded once. The germline V and J ends were trimmed by 0 bases and 6 bases, with 14 bases remaining between them. CDR1 and CDR2 (germline): LNHNV, YYDKDF (reference sequence). The length of the CDR3 is 15 residues. Sequenced material: peripheral blood. The origin of this receptor is a man in his thirties or forties with COVID-19, enrolled during active disease. This chain connects TRBV15 to TRBJ1-2; D might be TRBD1 (5 bases). This chain's CDR3 is CATSRDGAGLDGYTF. CDR3 bases: TGTGCCACCAGCAGAGATGGGGCCGGTTTGGATGGCTACACCTTC. The full variable domain, rest sourced from reference TRBV15 and TRBJ1-2, is DAMVIQNPRYQVTQFGKPVTLSCSQTLNHNVMYWYQQKSSQAPKLLFHYYDKDFNNEADTPDNFQSRRPNTSFCFLDIRSPGLGDTAMYLCATSRDGAGLDGYTFGSGTRLTVV.